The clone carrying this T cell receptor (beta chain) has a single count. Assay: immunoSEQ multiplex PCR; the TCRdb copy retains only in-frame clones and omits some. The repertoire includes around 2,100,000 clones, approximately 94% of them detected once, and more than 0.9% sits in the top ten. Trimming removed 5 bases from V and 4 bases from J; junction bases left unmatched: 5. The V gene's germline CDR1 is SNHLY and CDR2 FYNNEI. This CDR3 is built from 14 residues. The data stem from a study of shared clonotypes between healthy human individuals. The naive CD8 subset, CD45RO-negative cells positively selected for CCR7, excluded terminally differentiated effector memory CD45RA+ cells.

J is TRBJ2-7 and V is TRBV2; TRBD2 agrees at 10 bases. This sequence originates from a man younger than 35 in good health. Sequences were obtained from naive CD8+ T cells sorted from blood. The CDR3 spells CASSSGRDAYEQYF. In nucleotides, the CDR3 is TGTGCCAGCAGTAGCGGGAGGGACGCTTACGAGCAGTACTTC.